The sequence of this TCR beta chain was determined in a study of blood T cell repertoires in COVID-19. Across the study: Some COVID-19 samples were acute and others convalescent; all came from the United States, Italy and Spain. In each case, the material was cDNA or gDNA derived from T cells, B-cell-depleted T cells, or PBMCs.

Under the authors' procedure: Estimated nucleated cell counts came from reference gene primer amplification. Libraries were prepared by immunoSEQ multiplex PCR; TCRdb keeps only in-frame clonotypes and omits some of them. That table furnishes V, J and clone size, whereas the DNA furnished D and trimming. The sample comprises about 250,000 clones, around four fifths of which are singletons, and roughly 4% rests with the top ten. CDR1 and CDR2 from the germline V gene are SNHLY and FYNNEI. The V segment lost 4 bases and the J segment 4 bases; nucleotides outside the gene matches: 4. The CDR3 is 14 residues long.

The chain couples TRBV2 to TRBJ2-1, with 7 bases identical to TRBD1. The clonotype was recovered from a woman in her forties with active or convalescent COVID-19. Material for sequencing was peripheral blood. The CDR3 region is CASSVGTAYNEQFF. In DNA form, the CDR3 reads TGTGCCAGCAGTGTCGGGACAGCATACAATGAGCAGTTCTTC.